The sequence of this TCR beta chain was determined in a study of post-analysis software for immune sequencing data. Study in general: Disease trajectories encompassed relapsing-remitting, secondary progressive and progressive-relapsing multiple sclerosis.

Comment on this clonotype: Its specificity is unknown.

The TCR beta cDNA libraries carried unique molecular identifiers. Out of 1 to 10 million T cells, a few hundred thousand cDNA molecules were generated. TCRdb independently ran MiXCR on the PCR reads; one entry per CDR3 protein. The sample has 350,000 to 500,000 distinct CDR3 sequences; over 30% are singletons. In germline, CDR1 is SNHLY, CDR2 FYNNEI. CDR3 length: 12 amino acids. V was trimmed by 8 bases and J by 7 bases, leaving 15 bases between them. Study-wide results and caveats: Patients showed TRBV5-6, TRBV5-1 and TRBV20-1 among 4 or 5 TRBV segments more frequent than in controls.

What was sequenced was blood. The chain recombines TRBV2 with TRBJ2-7; tentative D call: TRBD2 (6 bases). The clonotype comes from a girl aged 2-10 years with multiple sclerosis. The CDR3 sequence: CASQTLGGEQYF. The CDR3 nucleotides read TGTGCCAGCCAAACGCTTGGAGGGGAGCAGTACTTC.